This T cell receptor (beta chain) was sequenced in a study of T-cell reconstitution after alpha-beta-depleted transplantation in children (dated by TCRdb to 2016 to 2017). Turning to the overall study: Using TCR repertoire profiling, the study quantitatively followed how T-cell immune reconstitution unfolded in children after TCRalphabeta/CD19-depleted allogeneic hematopoietic cell transplantation.

Regarding this clonotype: This receptor's antigen is unknown. Base quality data are lacking; no much larger clone is found one base away.

Libraries came from PCR. Sequencing instrument: Illumina HiSeq 2500. To normalize quantification of the TCRbeta repertoire, the TCR libraries were built with molecular barcoding that relied on unique molecular identifiers. In TCRdb, the public reads were trimmed at Q25 with fastp and aligned with MiXCR, with productive beta chains retained. Identical CDR3 proteins give one entry, which carries the most common genes and DNA. The sample yields about 340,000 distinct CDR3 sequences; about 9.4% were counted once. The ten largest account for around 2.3% of the sample. Clipping removes 6 bases from V and 5 bases from J, with 5 as the unmatched junction base count. Measured from the cysteine to the phenylalanine, the CDR3 is 14 residues long. The retained sequence is limited to the CDR3, 42 bases, with the frame set at the first base. As encoded in the germline V gene, CDR1 is MDHEN while CDR2 is SYDVKM.

Sequenced material: PBMCs from the stem cell graft donor, taken from the stem cell graft. The clonotype comes from a human donor who donated a stem cell graft to a child with acute lymphoblastic leukemia. This chain is built from TRBV28 and TRBJ2-7; 12 middle bases align to TRBD2. The DNA is TGTGCCAGCAGATCTAGCGGGGGGGACCACGAGCAGTACTTC. Its amino acids are CASRSSGGDHEQYF.